A single TCR beta chain is shown here with its context. This sample is drawn from a study of blood T cell repertoires in COVID-19. Study background: Acute-phase and convalescent COVID-19 samples originated in the United States, Italy and Spain.

Produced via immunoSEQ multiplex PCR; TCRdb's table is partial and in-frame only. The repertoire holds 200,000 to 300,000 clones, roughly 83% seen once, with approximately 9.4% in the top ten. This CDR3 contains 15 residues. The germline V gene has CDR1 SNHLY and CDR2 FYNNEI. The trim removed 6 bases at V and 3 bases at J, leaving 10 bases unmatched. The source of this sequence is an elderly woman with acute or convalescent COVID-19. Sequences were obtained from peripheral blood. The chain carries TRBV2 and TRBJ1-1; 7 bases line up with TRBD1. CDR3 protein: CASSRRQGWDTEAFF. DNA for the CDR3: TGTGCCAGCAGCCGCCGACAGGGTTGGGACACTGAAGCTTTCTTT.